The 19 T cell receptor beta chains reported below all come from one sample, sequenced in a study of T-cell reconstitution after alpha-beta-depleted transplantation in children. TCRbeta library preparation incorporated unique molecular identifiers. TCRdb reprocessed the PCR reads via MiXCR and lists one record per CDR3 protein. This table holds under 850,000 distinct CDR3 sequences, about an eighth found once. Sequenced material: PBMCs, taken before TCRalphabeta/CD19-depleted stem cell transplant. The source of these receptors is a girl aged 2 to 9 with congenital amegakaryocytic thrombocytopenia, due to receive a stem cell transplant.

CDR3 sequence (DNA): TGTGCCATCAGTGAGTCATGGGTTATTTTAGACAACACCGGGGAGCTGTTTTTT. Its translation is CAISESWVILDNTGELFF. This chain uses TRBV10-3 with TRBJ2-2; D is undetermined. Looked up from germline, CDR1 is ENHRY and CDR2 is SYGVKD. The V end was cut by 0 bases, the J end by 2 bases, with 16 bases between. This CDR3 has 18 residues.

The genes are TRBV7-7 and TRBJ2-1, with a weak D call TRBD1 (6 bases). Per the germline V gene, CDR1 is SSHAT and CDR2 is FNYEAQ (reference sequence). This CDR3 region has 14 residues. V gave up 5 bases and J gave up 5 bases, with 13 bases separating them. CDR3 DNA sequence: TGTGCCAGCAGCAAGGACTGGACAGACAATGAGCAGTTCTTC. Amino acid sequence: CASSKDWTDNEQFF.

The chain combines TRBV12-3 or TRBV12-4 with TRBJ2-7, with a weak D call TRBD2 (6 bases). The length of the CDR3 is 14 residues. V was clipped by 1 base and J by 9 bases, with 16 bases between them. The chain's CDR3 is CASSLEENSGLQYF. The CDR3 DNA follows: TGTGCCAGCAGTTTAGAGGAGAACAGCGGGTTGCAGTACTTC.

This clonotype occurred a few times. The genes are TRBV5-1 and TRBJ2-3, with no clear D. The germline CDR1 and CDR2 sequences are SGHRS and YFSETQ. Trimming stripped 1 base from V and 1 base from J, with 13 bases between. CDR3 length equals 16 residues. DNA for the CDR3: TGCGCCAGCAGCTTGAACAGCCGGCCAGGCACAGATACGCAGTATTTT. Translating gives CASSLNSRPGTDTQYF. Supplemented by reference TRBV5-1 and TRBJ2-3, the full variable domain reads KAGVTQTPRYLIKTRGQQVTLSCSPISGHRSVSWYQQTPGQGLQFLFEYFSETQRNKGNFPGRFSGRQFSNSRSEMNVSTLELGDSALYLCASSLNSRPGTDTQYFGPGTRLTVL.

This clonotype was recorded at least ten times. The chain carries TRBV20-1 and TRBJ2-3, with D unresolved. Germline V gene lookup returns CDR1 DFQATT and CDR2 SNEGSKA (reference sequence). The CDR3 sequence is 13 residues long. The V end lost 3 bases, the J end lost 5 bases, and 12 bases lay between the germline ends. CDR3 in DNA: TGCAGTGCTAGGGCCCCGTATGTAGATACGCAGTATTTT. Amino acid sequence: CSARAPYVDTQYF.

This clonotype was counted ten times or more. The V call is TRBV6-5, the J call TRBJ2-1, with 7 bases that match TRBD1. The germline V gene encodes CDR1 MNHEY and CDR2 SVGAGI. The length of the CDR3 is 16 residues. Unmatched junction bases numbered 9, after V lost 4 bases and J lost 3 bases. In DNA, the CDR3 is TGTGCCAGCAGTTTCGCACAGGGGCGGATCTACAATGAGCAGTTCTTC. This gives the protein CASSFAQGRIYNEQFF.

This clonotype was picked up a small number of times. The chain is built from TRBV3-1 and TRBJ1-2; D might be TRBD1 (5 bases). The CDR3 spans 16 residues. V dropped 0 bases and J dropped 8 bases, with 19 bases sitting between them. Per germline, CDR1 LGHDT and CDR2 YNNKEL (reference sequence). CDR3 DNA sequence: TGTGCCAGCAGCCAAGAAGAGGTGCAGGGTTGGTCAGGCTACACCTTC. It specifies CASSQEEVQGWSGYTF. The whole variable domain, filled in from reference TRBV3-1 and TRBJ1-2, reads DTAVSQTPKYLVTQMGNDKSIKCEQNLGHDTMYWYKQDSKKFLKIMFSYNNKELIINETVPNRFSPKSPDKAHLNLHINSLELGDSAVYFCASSQEEVQGWSGYTFGSGTRLTVV.

This clonotype turned up a few times. The CDR3 bases are TGCAGCGTTGGGACGGCGAACACTGAAGCTTTCTTT. Its protein product is CSVGTANTEAFF. The chain joins TRBV29-1 to TRBJ1-1; no reliable D call. There are 12 residues in the CDR3. Deletions cut 4 bases from V and 1 base from J, with 7 bases between. Germline CDR1 and CDR2: SQVTM and ANQGSEA. The entire variable domain, with the rest obtained from reference TRBV29-1 and TRBJ1-1, is as follows: SAVISQKPSRDICQRGTSLTIQCQVDSQVTMMFWYRQQPGQSLTLIATANQGSEATYESGFVIDKFPISRPNLTFSTLTVSNMSPEDSSIYLCSVGTANTEAFFGQGTRLTVV.

This clonotype was found many times. This rearrangement joins TRBV15 to TRBJ2-1; the D gene is possibly TRBD1 (5 bases). Trimming pared 0 bases from V and 12 bases from J, leaving 12 bases between. This CDR3 comprises 13 residues. Germline CDR1 is LNHNV and CDR2 is YYDKDF (reference sequence). The CDR3 spells CATSREKQAGQFF. As DNA, the CDR3 is TGTGCCACCAGCAGAGAAAAACAGGCTGGGCAGTTCTTC.

This clonotype was recorded at least ten times. V usage is TRBV28 and J usage is TRBJ2-7, with D tentatively TRBD2 (6 bases). V was trimmed by 3 bases and J by 4 bases, leaving 7 bases between them. This CDR3 has 12 amino acids. Germline CDR1 and CDR2: MDHEN and SYDVKM. The DNA for the CDR3 is TGTGCCAGCAGTTTTGGGAGGTACGAGCAGTACTTC. Encoded protein: CASSFGRYEQYF.

As for this clonotype: Being one base from a much bigger clone, this may be a read error. This chain uses TRBV20-1 with TRBJ2-3, with 15 bases matching TRBD2. Germline CDR1 and CDR2: DFQATT and SNEGSKA (reference sequence). The CDR3 loop spans 14 amino acids. The V and J ends lost 5 bases and 4 bases, in that order; junction bases with no gene match: 1. CDR3 DNA: TGCAGTGCTTGGACTAGCGGGGGGGCAGATACGCAGTATTTT. This encodes CSAWTSGGADTQYF.

The chain links TRBV4-1 to TRBJ2-7; 9 nucleotides line up with TRBD2. Germline assignment: CDR1 MGHRA and CDR2 YSYEKL. CDR3 size: 20 residues. Trimming cost V 3 bases and J 3 bases; bases outside gene matches: 21. As DNA, the CDR3 is TGCGCCAGCAGCCAGCAAATGGTGATAGCGGGAGACGCTGTGTTCTACGAGCAGTACTTC. It yields the protein CASSQQMVIAGDAVFYEQYF.

This clonotype appeared many times. This chain joins TRBV20-1 and TRBJ2-7, with 10 bases identical to TRBD2. The germline gives CDR1 DFQATT, CDR2 SNEGSKA (reference sequence). J was trimmed by 5 bases and V by 6 bases; bases with no gene match: 10. The CDR3 is 14 residues long. The CDR3 loop is CSAGKSSGRNEQYF. The DNA of the CDR3 is TGCAGTGCGGGAAAATCTAGCGGGAGAAACGAGCAGTACTTC.

The V gene is TRBV30, the J gene TRBJ2-5, with 9 bases that match TRBD2. The germline V gene encodes CDR1 GTSNPN and CDR2 SVGIG (reference sequence). The CDR3 extends over 16 amino acids. V lost 0 bases, J lost 3 bases, and 8 bases stayed unmatched. CDR3 residues: CAWSVGAGGQEETQYF. The CDR3 coding sequence is TGTGCCTGGAGTGTTGGAGCGGGAGGACAGGAAGAGACCCAGTACTTC.

The table lists this clonotype with many counts. The chain combines TRBV20-1 with TRBJ2-7, with D uncertain. V lost 3 bases and J 0 bases, leaving 9 bases between the germline ends. Germline V lookup: CDR1 DFQATT, CDR2 SNEGSKA (reference sequence). The CDR3 is 13 residues long. CDR3 coding DNA: TGCAGTGCTAGTGGCCCAGACTCCTACGAGCAGTACTTC. Translated, it gives CSASGPDSYEQYF.

This clonotype was found many times. This chain links TRBV12-3 or TRBV12-4 with TRBJ2-4; possible D gene TRBD2, 6 bases. V lost 5 bases, J lost 4 bases, and 12 bases lay in between. The CDR3 totals 14 residues. As DNA, the CDR3 is TGTGCCAGCAGTCGAATGGGGACTAAAAACATTCAGTACTTC. This codes for CASSRMGTKNIQYF.

The gene calls are TRBV5-1 and TRBJ2-7; D gene unclear. The V gene's germline CDR1 is SGHRS and CDR2 YFSETQ. The CDR3 is 13 amino acids. V was clipped by 4 bases and J by 5 bases, with 13 bases between them. This CDR3 reads CASSHLEQHEQYF. CDR3 nucleotide sequence: TGCGCCAGCAGCCACCTCGAACAGCACGAGCAGTACTTC.

This rearrangement joins TRBV20-1 to TRBJ2-1, with 10 bases matching TRBD2. Germline-derived CDR1 and CDR2 are DFQATT and SNEGSKA (reference sequence). V lost 0 bases to trimming and J lost 7 bases; unmatched junction nucleotides: 9. The CDR3 is made up of 16 amino acids. The CDR3 sequence is CSAREGRVAGGNEQFF. As DNA, the CDR3 is TGCAGTGCTAGAGAGGGTAGGGTAGCGGGAGGAAATGAGCAGTTCTTC.

This clonotype was observed a handful of times. V is TRBV7-9 and J is TRBJ1-1; the match to TRBD1 covers 7 bases. V was pared by 5 bases and J by 1 base, with 13 bases of the junction left unmatched. This CDR3 is 17 amino acids long. Germline V gene sequence: CDR1 SEHNR, CDR2 FQNEAQ (reference sequence). The CDR3: CASSTPIVRGRNTEAFF. CDR3 sequence (DNA): TGTGCCAGCAGCACCCCCATCGTAAGGGGGCGGAACACTGAAGCTTTCTTT.